One sample yielded the 6 T cell receptor beta chains listed below, sequenced in a study of T cells after yellow fever vaccination. TCRdb independently ran MiXCR on the 5' RACE reads; one entry per CDR3 protein. The table lists about 330,000 distinct CDR3 sequences, about 4% of them singletons. Source: PBMCs, taken 5 days after the yellow fever booster vaccination. Receptor source: a man aged 18 to 29 who received the YFV17D yellow fever vaccine.

The sample holds many counts of this clonotype. The rearrangement uses TRBV5-1 and TRBJ2-4; 10 bases match TRBD1. CDR3 length: 14 residues. With 0 bases clipped from V and 8 bases from J, the junction kept 2 bases outside the gene matches. Per germline, CDR1 SGHRS and CDR2 YFSETQ. CDR3 bases: TGCGCCAGCAGCTTGGGACAGGGGGCAGACATTCAGTACTTC. Translated, it gives CASSLGQGADIQYF. The variable domain in full, completed from reference TRBV5-1 and TRBJ2-4, reads KAGVTQTPRYLIKTRGQQVTLSCSPISGHRSVSWYQQTPGQGLQFLFEYFSETQRNKGNFPGRFSGRQFSNSRSEMNVSTLELGDSALYLCASSLGQGADIQYFGAGTRLSVL.

The V call is TRBV20-1, the J call TRBJ2-1, with D possibly matching TRBD1 (9 bases). The CDR3 spans 20 residues. The germline V gene has CDR1 DFQATT and CDR2 SNEGSKA (reference sequence). Trimming stripped 3 bases from V and 0 bases from J, with 27 bases between. The CDR3 region is CSARGQGTAAGALSYNEQFF. The CDR3, as DNA: TGCAGTGCTAGGGGACAGGGCACGGCAGCGGGGGCCCTCTCCTACAATGAGCAGTTCTTC.

This clonotype has only a few counts. The chain joins TRBV5-1 to TRBJ2-1, with 7 bases lining up with TRBD1. The CDR3 length is 16 residues. Germline V gene data show CDR1 as SGHRS and CDR2 as YFSETQ. With V trimmed by 4 bases and J by 2 bases, 9 bases remained unmatched. CDR3 nucleotide sequence: TGCGCCAGCAGCCGATTCACAGGGGAACCCTACAATGAGCAGTTCTTC. Protein product: CASSRFTGEPYNEQFF. The full variable domain, completed using reference TRBV5-1 and TRBJ2-1, is KAGVTQTPRYLIKTRGQQVTLSCSPISGHRSVSWYQQTPGQGLQFLFEYFSETQRNKGNFPGRFSGRQFSNSRSEMNVSTLELGDSALYLCASSRFTGEPYNEQFFGPGTRLTVL.

This chain connects TRBV9 to TRBJ2-3; D is unclear. The CDR3 has 12 residues. V was cut by 4 bases and J by 7 bases, with 10 bases left in between. Germline CDR1 is SGDLS and CDR2 is YYNGEE. The CDR3 bases are TGTGCCAGCAGCTCCGGGCTCAATACGCAGTATTTT. Translation gives CASSSGLNTQYF.

This clonotype occurred a few times. The J gene is TRBJ2-7, the V gene TRBV20-1; D is uncertain. This CDR3 is built from 12 residues. CDR1 and CDR2 (germline): DFQATT, SNEGSKA (reference sequence). V gave up 1 base and J gave up 3 bases, with 7 bases separating them. CDR3 residues: CSARVDGYEQYF. DNA of the CDR3: TGCAGTGCTAGAGTGGACGGCTACGAGCAGTACTTC.

This clonotype has at least ten counts. The chain recombines TRBV15 with TRBJ2-5; D gene ambiguous. V was clipped by 5 bases and J by 2 bases, with 3 bases between them. The CDR3 totals 11 residues. The germline V gene has CDR1 LNHNV and CDR2 YYDKDF (reference sequence). CDR3 sequence: CATSSQETQYF. For the CDR3, the DNA is TGTGCCACCAGCTCTCAAGAGACCCAGTACTTC.